The clone carrying this TCR beta chain has more than one count but fewer than ten. The target antigen is unknown. This record belongs to a study of T cells in Graves' hyperthyroidism and ophthalmopathy. Study observations and caveats: Blood also showed most of the thyroid clonotypes that were expanded above 0.001. For ophthalmopathy, model prediction preceded onset by a median about 6 months.

From RNA transcripts, TCR beta CDR3 regions were amplified. A set of HTBI primers served as the primers for a first-round RT-PCR of the TCR CDR3. TCRdb reprocessed the multiplex PCR reads with MiXCR, giving one entry per CDR3 protein. The sample lists over 500,000 distinct CDR3 sequences; about 16% were seen once. The sample taken for sequencing was blood. This clonotype originated in a woman aged 25 to 39 with Graves' ophthalmopathy.

CDR3 residues: CASSYTVEGTPCEQYF. The CDR3 region has the DNA TGTGCCAGCAGTTATACCGTAGAGGGGACCCCCTGCGAGCAGTACTTC. The rearrangement uses TRBV6-2 or TRBV6-3 and TRBJ2-7; either TRBD1 or TRBD2 may fit D (5 bases each). V lost 3 bases, J lost 6 bases, and 21 bases lay in between. The CDR3 sequence is 16 residues long. Looked up from germline, CDR1 is MNHEY and CDR2 is SVGEGT.